This record covers a single T cell receptor beta chain. The data are from a study of T cell changes during pregnancy in multiple sclerosis. This table comes from immunoSEQ multiplex PCR, and its TCRdb copy is limited to in-frame clones, with some not included. The table includes tens of thousands of clones, around 93% detected once. V was trimmed by 5 bases and J by 2 bases, leaving 13 bases between them. Germline-derived CDR1 and CDR2 are SGHVS and FNYEAQ. The CDR3 is made up of 14 amino acids. The chain recombines TRBV7-6 with TRBJ2-7; TRBD1 might be the D (6 bases). The TCR comes from a female donor with multiple sclerosis, enrolled in a pregnancy study. The sequencing used CD8+ T cells from peripheral blood mononuclear cells, collected in the first trimester of pregnancy. CDR3 DNA: TGTGCCAGCAGCCTCTCCGGGACACCCTACGAGCAGTACTTC. It translates to CASSLSGTPYEQYF.